These 5 T cell receptor beta chains were sequenced from one sample in a study of tumor-infiltrating lymphocytes in primary liver carcinoma. The input was 450 to 500 ng total RNA; TCR beta cDNA was made from it with a constant-region primer. For TCR beta, libraries were produced by three nested multiplex PCR rounds using slightly modified ARM-PCR. With TRBV1-TRBV30 forward primers and a C-beta reverse primer, the first two PCR rounds were run for roughly 10 cycles each. One entry per CDR3 protein results from TCRdb running MiXCR on the multiplex PCR reads. This table holds roughly 80,000 distinct CDR3 sequences, roughly two thirds found once. The study co-extracted DNA and RNA from 20-30 mg of unsorted bulk tissue. What was sequenced was tumor-adjacent normal liver tissue. All receptors derive from a man between 40 and 49 years old with primary liver carcinoma and hepatitis B virus infection.

Comment on this clonotype: A read error is likely, as this CDR3 ends without the conserved phenylalanine or tryptophan. The chain is built from TRBV11-2 and TRBJ2-7; D is uncertain. The CDR3 contains 16 residues. Germline V gene data show CDR1 as SGHAT and CDR2 as FQNNGV. The CDR3 DNA is TGTACCAGCAGCTTAGAGATAGCACCAAAACCCTACGAGCAGTACCTC. It encodes CTSSLEIAPKPYEQYL.

J is TRBJ2-1 and V is TRBV20-1; no firm D call. The germline V gene encodes CDR1 DFQATT and CDR2 SNEGSKA (reference sequence). This CDR3 comprises 13 residues. The CDR3 spells CSYAPRTYNEQFF. The CDR3 nucleotides are TGCAGCTACGCTCCCCGCACCTACAATGAGCAGTTCTTC.

This clonotype occurred once. The junction and the germline gene differ at one end; a read error may be behind it. CDR3 in DNA: TGTGCCTGCAGTTTAGAGGGGGCCCAGTACTTC. Protein product: CACSLEGAQYF. The rearrangement links TRBV12-3 or TRBV12-4 to TRBJ2-5; TRBD1 is a possible D gene (6 bases). This CDR3 spans 11 amino acids.

V and J are TRBV6-5 and TRBJ2-7; a weak D match, TRBD2 (6 bases). CDR1 is MNHEY and CDR2 is SVGAGI in the germline V gene. The CDR3 loop spans 14 amino acids. The V end was cut by 5 bases, the J end by 5 bases, with 16 bases between. CDR3 amino acids: CASSRRDGGDEQYF. In nucleotides, the CDR3 is TGTGCCAGCAGTCGCCGGGACGGGGGTGACGAGCAGTACTTC.

Notes on this clonotype: An end of the junction differs from the germline gene, which may be a read error. This chain joins TRBV28 and TRBJ2-2; 7 bases are shared with TRBD1. Germline CDR1 and CDR2: MDHEN and SYDVKM. The CDR3 extends over 14 amino acids. The CDR3 spells CACSSDRDPGELFF. In DNA form, the CDR3 reads TGTGCCTGCAGTTCAGACAGGGATCCCGGGGAACTGTTTTTT.